The 5 T cell receptor beta chains below were found in one sample sequenced in a study of T cell repertoires in cytomegalovirus infection. TCRdb re-called the reads with MiXCR, one entry per CDR3 protein. The data contain some 350,000 distinct CDR3 sequences, roughly 20% of them singletons. Sequences were obtained from PBMCs. The receptors come from a human donor in good health (CMV status not recorded). Some clones in this sample may be carry-over from other donors' samples.

This clonotype was counted ten times or more. The V and J genes are TRBV7-2 and TRBJ1-1, with 9 bases lining up with TRBD1. Trimming at V came to 5 bases and at J to 12 bases, leaving 13 bases not matched to a gene. The V gene's germline CDR1 is SGHTA and CDR2 FQGNSA. The CDR3 has 14 amino acids. CDR3 sequence reads: CASSPGQGREGPFF. The CDR3 DNA follows: TGTGCCAGCAGCCCCGGACAGGGGAGAGAGGGTCCTTTCTTT.

In this sample, this clonotype turned up once. The chain links TRBV3-1 to TRBJ2-7; 9 bases fit TRBD1. Germline lookup yields CDR1 LGHDT and CDR2 YNNKEL (reference sequence). V dropped 1 base and J dropped 3; count of bases not matched to a gene: 1. The CDR3 contains 14 residues. Here the CDR3 DNA reads TGTGCCAGCAGCCAAGGGGACAGGGACTACGAGCAGTACTTC. Protein: CASSQGDRDYEQYF.

This clonotype was seen many times. V and J are TRBV4-3 and TRBJ1-2; D possibly corresponds to TRBD1 (5 bases). CDR1 is LGHNA and CDR2 is YSLEER in the germline V gene. Trimming removed 0 bases at V and 2 bases at J, with 10 bases between. The CDR3 is 15 amino acids. The CDR3 sequence: CASSQDSAGNYGYTF. The CDR3 bases are TGCGCCAGCAGCCAAGATTCTGCAGGGAACTATGGCTACACCTTC.

A few counts support this clonotype. This sequence joins TRBV10-3 and TRBJ2-3, with 11 bases identical to TRBD2. The CDR3 is made up of 15 amino acids. Germline assignment: CDR1 ENHRY and CDR2 SYGVKD. Trimming at V came to 6 bases and at J to 3 bases, leaving 5 bases not matched to a gene. CDR3 DNA sequence: TGTGCCATCAGACCTACTAGCGGGGGAACAGATACGCAGTATTTT. The encoded protein is CAIRPTSGGTDTQYF.

V is TRBV20-1 and J is TRBJ2-1, with D perhaps TRBD2 (5 bases). The CDR3 sequence is 13 residues long. Per the germline V gene, CDR1 is DFQATT and CDR2 is SNEGSKA (reference sequence). V was cut by 4 bases and J by 6 bases, with 13 bases left in between. CDR3 loop: CSAKRDYINEQFF. CDR3 nucleotides: TGCAGTGCTAAACGAGACTACATCAATGAGCAGTTCTTC.